Listed below are T cell receptor beta chains from one sample, sequenced in a study of cytomegalovirus exposure and HLA in healthy donors. Only in-frame clones appear in the TCRdb table, and some are missing; sequencing was by immunoSEQ multiplex PCR. The table includes about 210,000 clones, around 80% detected once. Sequenced input: PBMCs. Receptors were obtained from a boy between 10 and 17 years old in good health and CMV-seronegative. Each CDR3 is given with its conserved first and last residue. Each record gives: J gene, D gene, clone size, V gene, CDR3 DNA, CDR3 protein. D genes are given only for firm matches. For some rows the clone size is stated as once, few or many, or as a class when expanded; others skip it.

TRBJ2-5,NA,few,TRBV5-1,TGCGCCAGCAGCTTAATAAGCGATCAAGAGACCCAGTACTTC,CASSLISDQETQYF
TRBJ2-3,TRBD2,NA,TRBV11-3,TGTGCCAGCAGCTACCAACTAGCGGGAGGGAACGCAGATACGCAGTATTTT,CASSYQLAGGNADTQYF
TRBJ2-3,TRBD2,NA,TRBV10-1,TGCGCCAGCAGCCCCACCGGGACTAGCGGGAGGTACGCAGATACGCAGTATTTT,CASSPTGTSGRYADTQYF
TRBJ2-5,NA,once,TRBV5-1,TGCGCCAGCAGCTTGGAGACAGGTCCTCAAGAGACCCAGTACTTC,CASSLETGPQETQYF
TRBJ2-7,TRBD1,few,TRBV15,TGTGCCACCAGCAGGGGGACAGGGGATTCCTACGAGCAGTACTTC,CATSRGTGDSYEQYF
TRBJ2-1,NA,NA,TRBV6-1,TGTGCCAGCAGTGGGTATATCCCGAGCTCCTACAATGAGCAGTTCTTC,CASSGYIPSSYNEQFF
TRBJ1-2,NA,NA,TRBV13,TGTGCCAGCAGCTTTAGCCTCGGGAGGGGAGGCTACACCTTC,CASSFSLGRGGYTF
TRBJ1-5,NA,NA,TRBV27,TGTGCCAGCAGCCAACAGGTCCCGGGGCCCCAGCATTTT,CASSQQVPGPQHF
TRBJ2-1,TRBD2,NA,TRBV11-3,TGTGCCAGCAGCTTAGATGGGACTAGCGGGAGTGGCGAGCAGTTCTTC,CASSLDGTSGSGEQFF
TRBJ1-5,NA,NA,TRBV6-5,TGTGCCAGCAGTCGCCAACCGGGAGACAATCAGCCCCAGCATTTT,CASSRQPGDNQPQHF
TRBJ1-4,TRBD1,NA,TRBV2,TGTGCCAGCAGCGAAACAGGGGATAAACTGTTTTTT,CASSETGDKLFF
TRBJ2-7,NA,NA,TRBV5-4,TGTGCCAGCAGCTTGCTCTCCTACGAGCAGTACTTC,CASSLLSYEQYF
TRBJ2-7,NA,few,TRBV7-9,TGTTCCAGCAGCTTACTGGAGGGGCCCTACGAGCAGTACTTC,CSSSLLEGPYEQYF
TRBJ1-2,NA,NA,TRBV10-2,TGCGCCAGCAAGGGACTGAGCTACACCTTC,CASKGLSYTF
TRBJ1-2,NA,few,TRBV2,TGTGCCAGCGGGGGGGGTAACTATGGCTACACCTTC,CASGGGNYGYTF
TRBJ2-5,TRBD1,NA,TRBV30,TGTGCCTGGAGTGATTCCGGACAGGGGCCGCAGGAGACCCAGTACTTC,CAWSDSGQGPQETQYF
TRBJ2-2,NA,NA,TRBV30,TGTGCCTGGAGTGACTCCACCGGGGAGCTGTTTTTT,CAWSDSTGELFF
TRBJ1-4,TRBD1,few,TRBV6-1,TGTGCCAGCTCTCAAACCACAGGGGGTAATGAAAAACTGTTTTTT,CASSQTTGGNEKLFF
TRBJ2-6,NA,NA,TRBV7-9,TGTGCCAGCAGCTTGTTGGAGATGCGGAAAGTCTCTGGGGCCAACGTCCTGACTTTC,CASSLLEMRKVSGANVLTF
TRBJ2-5,NA,once,TRBV10-3,TGTGCCACCAACAACCAAGAGACCCAGTACTTC,CATNNQETQYF
TRBJ2-3,NA,NA,TRBV14,TGTGCCAGCAGCCGAGAAGGAGCGGGTACGCAGTATTTT,CASSREGAGTQYF
TRBJ1-6,TRBD1,NA,TRBV19,TGTGCCAGTAGTGAGACAGGGGGCCGATATTCACCCCTCCACTTT,CASSETGGRYSPLHF
TRBJ1-4,TRBD1,NA,TRBV6-1,TGTGCCAGCAGTGACATCGGGACAGGGGAGGATGAAAAACTGTTTTTT,CASSDIGTGEDEKLFF
TRBJ2-2,NA,NA,TRBV5-1,TGCGCCACCACTAGAAACACCGGGGAGCTGTTTTTT,CATTRNTGELFF
TRBJ2-3,NA,NA,TRBV6-5,TGTGCCAGCGCCCGAGGGGGTTCTACGCAGTATTTT,CASARGGSTQYF
TRBJ2-3,NA,NA,TRBV7-2,TGTGCCAGCAAAGGGAGCGTAGCAGATACGCAGTATTTT,CASKGSVADTQYF
TRBJ2-3,TRBD2,few,TRBV2,TGTGCCAGCAGAGAACTAGCGGGAGTGGTAGATACGCAGTATTTT,CASRELAGVVDTQYF
TRBJ2-1,TRBD2,NA,TRBV6-5,TGTGCCAGCAGAGCGGGGGGGTTCAATGAGCAGTTCTTC,CASRAGGFNEQFF
TRBJ2-7,NA,NA,TRBV5-1,TGCGCCAGCAGCCTCCAGCGACCCTACGAGCAGTACTTC,CASSLQRPYEQYF
TRBJ1-2,NA,NA,TRBV9,TGTGCCAGCAGCGGCCGGAAGCCAGAGGGTACTGGCTACACCTTC,CASSGRKPEGTGYTF
TRBJ2-4,NA,NA,TRBV5-6,TGTGCCAGCAGCTTGGGAGGGCCCAAAAACATTCAGTACTTC,CASSLGGPKNIQYF
TRBJ1-2,NA,NA,TRBV29-1,TGCAGCGTTGAAAAAACCGGGACATCGAGAGGCTACACCTTC,CSVEKTGTSRGYTF